A single sample gave rise to the 27 T cell receptor beta chains below, sequenced in a study of sequential checkpoint blockade in melanoma. TCRdb's table, derived via immunoSEQ multiplex PCR, lists solely in-frame clones and lacks some. The repertoire includes roughly 36,000 clones, under 35% of them detected once, and 1.6% sits in the top ten. The treatment was: randomized to nivolumab then ipilimumab (arm A) or the reverse (arm B). Sequenced material: tumor tissue (inferred from file names), taken from a patient given nivolumab and ipilimumab in sequence. These receptors originate from a human donor with melanoma.

In its sample, this clone was seen a few times. The V call is TRBV28, the J call TRBJ1-6, with D hard to call. The germline V gene has CDR1 MDHEN and CDR2 SYDVKM. The CDR3 sequence is 14 residues long. The V and J ends lost 5 bases and 0 bases respectively, with 5 bases between them. In DNA form, the CDR3 reads TGTGCCAGCAGTAGACCCTCCTATAATTCACCCCTCCACTTT. Translating it yields CASSRPSYNSPLHF.

This clone was observed a few times. This sequence joins TRBV11-3 and TRBJ2-3; 13 bases line up with TRBD2. Germline CDR1 SGHNT, CDR2 YENEEA. V gave up 1 base and J gave up 6 bases; unmatched junction bases: 4. The CDR3 consists of 16 residues. The CDR3 region has the DNA TGTGCCAGCAGCTTAGGGACTAGCGGGGGCCCCGATACGCAGTATTTT. Encoded protein: CASSLGTSGGPDTQYF.

This rearrangement joins TRBV5-1 to TRBJ1-1; no firm D call. The CDR3 has 18 residues. The germline V gene has CDR1 SGHRS and CDR2 YFSETQ. Between the trimmed V and J ends, which lost 1 base and 1 base, there was a span of 20 bases. CDR3 residues: CASSLRAGRELENTEAFF. The DNA for the CDR3 is TGCGCCAGCAGCTTGCGTGCGGGCCGGGAGTTAGAGAACACTGAAGCTTTCTTT.

This chain connects TRBV10-2 to TRBJ2-1; 8 nucleotides align to TRBD2. After removal of 2 bases from V and 6 bases from J, the junction contained 0 bases not matched to a gene. This CDR3 is 13 amino acids long. Germline values: CDR1 WSHSY, CDR2 SAAADI. CDR3: CASSESGGNEQFF. The CDR3 DNA follows: TGCGCCAGCAGTGAGAGCGGGGGCAATGAGCAGTTCTTC.

The chain couples TRBV9 to TRBJ1-1; D ambiguous. V was shortened by 0 bases and J by 5 bases, with 8 bases between the two germline ends. Germline V gene lookup returns CDR1 SGDLS and CDR2 YYNGEE. CDR3 length: 13 residues. The CDR3 DNA follows: TGTGCCAGCAGCGTAGTTTCCGGAACTGAAGCTTTCTTT. Translated: CASSVVSGTEAFF.

The chain combines TRBV11-3 with TRBJ2-1, with D perhaps being TRBD1 or TRBD2 (5 bases each). Germline CDR1 is SGHNT and CDR2 is YENEEA. This CDR3 region has 15 residues. V lost 5 bases to trimming and J lost 0 bases, with 11 bases between them. CDR3 loop: CASSPGRSSYNEQFF. The CDR3, as DNA: TGTGCCAGCAGCCCGGGACGTAGCTCCTACAATGAGCAGTTCTTC.

The chain uses TRBV18 and TRBJ1-1, with 9 bases identical to TRBD1. Germline assignment: CDR1 KGHSH and CDR2 LQKENI. V was clipped by 3 bases and J by 0 bases; unmatched bases: 2. This CDR3 is built from 15 residues. The CDR3 loop is CASSPRDRVNTEAFF. CDR3 nucleotides: TGTGCCAGCTCACCGAGGGACAGGGTGAACACTGAAGCTTTCTTT.

The V call is TRBV23-1, the J call TRBJ1-5; 7 bases align to TRBD1. TRBV23-1 carries the ORF label, with uncertain function. With 5 bases clipped from V and 6 bases from J, the junction kept 10 bases outside the gene matches. The CDR3 has 15 residues. CDR3 sequence (DNA): TGCGCCAGCAGTTTTGACAGGGTAACGGGTCAGCCCCAGCATTTT. Translation: CASSFDRVTGQPQHF.

The chain uses TRBV18 and TRBJ2-7; 7 bases are a match to TRBD1. This CDR3 has 14 amino acids. Germline trimming cut 4 bases from V and 2 bases from J; bases unmatched to any gene: 5. Germline V gene sequence: CDR1 KGHSH, CDR2 LQKENI. CDR3 nucleotides: TGTGCCAGCTCACTTAGACAGGGTACCTACGAGCAGTACTTC. It specifies CASSLRQGTYEQYF.

As to this clone: A junction boundary mismatches the germline segment, possibly from a read error. V is TRBV9 and J is TRBJ1-3; a possible D gene is TRBD1 (6 bases). The CDR3 is 14 amino acids. CDR1 is SGDLS, CDR2 YYNGEE, per germline. CDR3 protein: CASKLQGTGNTIYF. The CDR3 bases are TGTGCCAGCAAACTCCAGGGGACTGGGAACACCATATATTTT.

This clone was observed a handful of times. The chain joins TRBV28 to TRBJ1-3; 7 bases align to TRBD1. Germline V gene lookup returns CDR1 MDHEN and CDR2 SYDVKM. The V segment lost 5 bases and the J segment 3 bases; nucleotides outside the gene matches: 10. The CDR3 has 16 residues. This chain's CDR3 is CASSPGDSIYGNTIYF. DNA of the CDR3: TGTGCCAGCAGTCCCGGGGACAGCATTTATGGAAACACCATATATTTT.

This chain joins TRBV10-2 and TRBJ2-7, with D possibly being TRBD1 (6 bases). This CDR3 has 16 amino acids. Germline V gene data show CDR1 as WSHSY and CDR2 as SAAADI. Trimming shortened V by 2 bases and J by 5 bases, and 19 bases separated the two germline ends. This chain's CDR3 is CASSEELHREFNEQYF. The CDR3 region has the DNA TGCGCCAGCAGTGAGGAACTCCACAGGGAGTTTAACGAGCAGTACTTC.

This clone was seen many times. V usage is TRBV11-3 and J usage is TRBJ2-2; either TRBD1 or TRBD2 may fit D (5 bases each). The length of the CDR3 is 14 residues. Trimming took 5 bases from V and 1 from J, leaving 8 bases between them. Per the germline V gene, CDR1 is SGHNT and CDR2 is YENEEA. CDR3 region: CASSGTMNTGELFF. CDR3 DNA sequence: TGTGCCAGCAGCGGGACGATGAACACCGGGGAGCTGTTTTTT.

This clone was found a few times. The chain is built from TRBV6-1 and TRBJ1-2, with TRBD1 matching 9 bases. Germline CDR1 MNHNS, CDR2 SASEGT. J lost 13 bases, V lost 1 base, and 10 bases had no gene match. This CDR3 has 14 amino acids. In DNA, the CDR3 is TGTGCCAGCAGTGAAGAGGTTGGGACAGGGTGGGTCACCTTC. It encodes CASSEEVGTGWVTF.

There are a few counts of this clone. The chain employs TRBV19 and TRBJ1-1; D is unclear. The germline V gene has CDR1 LNHDA and CDR2 SQIVND (reference sequence). This CDR3 contains 11 residues. Deletions cut 11 bases from V and 4 bases from J, with 11 bases between. CDR3 DNA sequence: TGTGCCGCTGGAGAGATCACTGAAGCTTTCTTT. This codes for CAAGEITEAFF.

This clone has at least ten counts. The V call is TRBV6-8, the J call TRBJ2-7; D unresolved. The germline V gene has CDR1 MNHGY and CDR2 SAAAGT. The CDR3 spans 16 residues. Trimming left V 7 bases short and J 3 bases short, with 22 bases between. CDR3 protein: CASTREATAGFYEQYF. The CDR3 DNA is TGTGCCAGCACCCGCGAAGCGACCGCTGGCTTCTACGAGCAGTACTTC.

This clone appeared a few times. This chain joins TRBV29-1 and TRBJ1-4; TRBD1 matches at 7 bases. V was pared by 3 bases and J by 7 bases, with 8 bases of the junction left unmatched. Germline lookup yields CDR1 SQVTM and CDR2 ANQGSEA. The CDR3 extends over 14 amino acids. CDR3 region: CSVDQQGFGEKLFF. In nucleotides, the CDR3 is TGCAGCGTTGATCAACAGGGGTTCGGTGAAAAACTGTTTTTT.

The chain joins TRBV6-8 to TRBJ1-1; 7 nucleotides align to TRBD1. This CDR3 has 14 amino acids. Germline V CDR1 and CDR2: MNHGY, SAAAGT. V lost 10 bases and J lost 4; bases outside the gene matches: 12. CDR3 amino acids: CAIRGDAQGTEAFF. CDR3 nucleotides: TGTGCCATCAGGGGGGACGCTCAGGGCACTGAAGCTTTCTTT.

The chain has TRBV2 and TRBJ2-3; possible D gene TRBD2, 7 bases. V lost 6 bases to trimming and J lost 5 bases, with 15 bases between them. The CDR3 has 14 amino acids. Germline V CDR1 and CDR2: SNHLY, FYNNEI. The CDR3 DNA follows: TGTGCCAGCAGGACAGGAGGGGGGGGAGATACGCAGTATTTT. This sequence encodes CASRTGGGGDTQYF.

The chain has TRBV29-1 and TRBJ2-1, with TRBD1 matching over 7 bases. Germline V gene lookup returns CDR1 SQVTM and CDR2 ANQGSEA. With 4 bases clipped from V and 10 bases from J, the junction kept 7 bases outside the gene matches. The CDR3 covers 12 residues. The CDR3 sequence is CSVVPLGGEQFF. Written as DNA, the CDR3 is TGCAGCGTTGTCCCACTAGGGGGCGAGCAGTTCTTC.

This clone was seen at least ten times. The gene calls are TRBV11-3 and TRBJ1-2; 10 nucleotides align to TRBD1. From germline, CDR1 is SGHNT and CDR2 YENEEA. This CDR3 is built from 17 residues. V shed 4 bases, J shed 3 bases, and the junction held 11 bases outside the gene matches. The CDR3 nucleotides are TGTGCCAGCAGCTCAATACCCGACAGGGGGCGTGACTATGGCTACACCTTC. This gives the protein CASSSIPDRGRDYGYTF. Full variable domain (missing parts from reference TRBV11-3 and TRBJ1-2): EAGVVQSPRYKIIEKKQPVAFWCNPISGHNTLYWYLQNLGQGPELLIRYENEEAVDDSQLPKDRFSAERLKGVDSTLKIQPAELGDSAVYLCASSSIPDRGRDYGYTFGSGTRLTVV.

This clone was observed a few times. The chain links TRBV6-8 to TRBJ1-1; no clear D. Looked up from germline, CDR1 is MNHGY and CDR2 is SAAAGT. Trimming removed 6 bases from V and 0 bases from J, with 11 bases in between. The CDR3 length is 14 residues. The CDR3 here is CASSAGDLNTEAFF. The CDR3 bases are TGTGCCAGCAGCGCCGGGGATCTGAACACTGAAGCTTTCTTT.

The rearrangement joins TRBV11-3 to TRBJ1-6, with TRBD1 matching 12 bases. V dropped 3 bases and J dropped 9; count of bases not matched to a gene: 9. Germline V gene sequence: CDR1 SGHNT, CDR2 YENEEA. There are 17 residues in the CDR3. CDR3 region: CASSLEGQGAGGSPLHF. The CDR3 region has the DNA TGTGCCAGCAGCTTGGAGGGACAGGGGGCAGGCGGTTCACCCCTCCACTTT.

In its sample, this clone was seen many times. The chain uses TRBV11-3 and TRBJ2-5, with D unclear. Germline V gene sequence: CDR1 SGHNT, CDR2 YENEEA. V lost 5 bases and J 5 bases, leaving 15 bases between the germline ends. The CDR3 loop spans 14 amino acids. The CDR3 region is CASSPIRPRETQYF. For the CDR3, the DNA is TGTGCCAGCAGCCCTATACGGCCGAGGGAGACCCAGTACTTC. Combining the CDR3 with reference TRBV11-3 and TRBJ2-5 gives the whole variable domain EAGVVQSPRYKIIEKKQPVAFWCNPISGHNTLYWYLQNLGQGPELLIRYENEEAVDDSQLPKDRFSAERLKGVDSTLKIQPAELGDSAVYLCASSPIRPRETQYFGPGTRLLVL.

Only a few counts were recorded for this clone. This chain uses TRBV30 with TRBJ1-2; D is unresolved. Trimming pared 4 bases from V and 5 bases from J, leaving 11 bases between. The germline gives CDR1 GTSNPN, CDR2 SVGIG (reference sequence). The CDR3 sequence is 12 residues long. CDR3 in DNA: TGTGCCTGGAAACGGGCCGCTTATGGCTACACCTTC. This translates into CAWKRAAYGYTF.

Ten or more counts support this clone. The chain links TRBV7-6 to TRBJ1-2, with 9 positions matching TRBD1. Germline assignment: CDR1 SGHVS and CDR2 FNYEAQ. Losses at the gene ends were 5 bases for V and 4 bases for J; bases not matched to a gene: 8. This CDR3 comprises 15 residues. DNA for the CDR3: TGTGCCAGCAGCCCGGACAGGGGAGCCCTCTATGGCTACACCTTC. Protein sequence: CASSPDRGALYGYTF.

There are a few counts of this clone. The chain joins TRBV4-1 to TRBJ2-3; 11 nucleotides align to TRBD2. CDR3 length: 16 residues. J lost 4 bases, V lost 2 bases, and 5 bases had no gene match. The germline gives CDR1 MGHRA, CDR2 YSYEKL. The CDR3 loop is CASSQQLAGDADTQYF. The CDR3 bases are TGCGCCAGCAGCCAACAACTAGCGGGGGACGCAGATACGCAGTATTTT.